The clone carrying this T cell receptor beta chain has more than one count but fewer than ten. Its antigen is currently unknown. Each donor's status was that of a healthy bone marrow donor. The sample comes from a study of cytomegalovirus exposure and HLA in healthy donors. Study results and caveats: It was shown in a later analysis that HLA-associated TCR beta chains were more clonally expanded than other, equally common chains. In a later analysis, several top co-occurrence clusters appeared linked to parvovirus B19, influenza, CMV and Epstein-Barr virus. About 87% or about 30% of the time was how often most TCR beta V segments were productive, according to an earlier analysis.

Germline V gene data show CDR1 as MGHRA and CDR2 as YSYEKL. The CDR3 covers 14 residues. The V segment lost 1 base and the J segment 2 bases; nucleotides outside the gene matches: 1. The PCR made use of 60 Vbeta and 13 Jbeta primers. Assay used: immunoSEQ multiplex PCR; TCRdb lists only in-frame clones, some missing. The table records 160,000 or so clones, over 60% of them present only once. The V call is TRBV4-1, the J call TRBJ2-7; 8 bases agree with TRBD1. This TCR was recovered from a woman in her forties in good health and CMV-seronegative. The source material was PBMCs. For the CDR3, the DNA is TGCGCCAGCAGCCAAGCGGACAGGGCCTACGAGCAGTACTTC. Protein product: CASSQADRAYEQYF.